Given below is one T cell receptor beta chain in context. Antigen specificity is unknown. The stimulus was an HIV-1 Gag 15-mer peptide pool, 0.8 to 1 ug/peptide/mL. Responding CD4+ T cells were sorted by upregulation of both CD40 ligand and CD69. Suppressive ART was started during chronic HIV-1 infection in these adults. Sequencing used immunoSEQ version 4 in survey mode. TCRdb keeps only in-frame clones here, not all; method: immunoSEQ multiplex PCR. This sample carries 23,000 or so clones, under 80% of them seen once, and the ten largest clones take approximately 1.7%. CDR1 and CDR2 (germline): MNHEY, SVGAGI. V gave up 7 bases and J gave up 8 bases; unmatched junction bases: 9. The CDR3 extends over 14 amino acids. The data are from a study of persistence of HIV-infected CD4 T cells. Study-level information: A median of about eight years of suppressive ART preceded sampling. Up to about 180 mL blood was drawn at multiple time points; a couple of donors had single-time leukapheresis.

This sequence was found in an adult man with HIV who was CMV-seropositive. This specimen consisted of CD4+ T cells sorted from PBMCs after approximately 20-hour stimulation, obtained from a patient who received antiretroviral therapy. V usage is TRBV6-5 and J usage is TRBJ1-4, with 8 positions matching TRBD1. The CDR3 DNA sequence: TGTGCCAGCATGGGCCCCAGGGGGCACGAAAAACTGTTTTTT. As protein: CASMGPRGHEKLFF.